This T cell receptor (beta chain) was sequenced during a study of CD8+CD57+ T cells in acquired aplastic anemia. As for the study in general: Sorted CD4+ and CD8+ cell DNA averaged roughly 3 ug. Study findings and constraints: Roughly 31 CD8+ CDR3 sequences were shared between patients and controls.

The germline V gene has CDR1 SEHNR and CDR2 FQNEAQ (reference sequence). The V and J ends lost 5 bases and 2 bases respectively, with 13 bases between them. The CDR3 spans 14 residues. The use of genomic DNA as template underpinned the TCR beta VDJ and CDR3 profiling. One entry per CDR3 protein, called by TCRdb with MiXCR from the reads. The repertoire consists of about 160,000 distinct CDR3 sequences, with 71% occurring once and the leading ten covering about 50%. Before being chosen for sequencing, patients had shown CD8+CD57+ cell expansion by flow cytometry. Note on this clonotype: The antigen is undetermined.

This TCR was sampled from a human donor with aplastic anemia. The chain joins TRBV7-9 to TRBJ2-7, with D hard to call. The specimen sequenced was sorted CD4+, CD8+, or CD8+CD57+ T cells (not recorded which) from PBMCs. CDR3 amino acids: CASSPIVGPYEQYF. CDR3 DNA: TGTGCCAGCAGCCCCATCGTCGGACCCTACGAGCAGTACTTC.